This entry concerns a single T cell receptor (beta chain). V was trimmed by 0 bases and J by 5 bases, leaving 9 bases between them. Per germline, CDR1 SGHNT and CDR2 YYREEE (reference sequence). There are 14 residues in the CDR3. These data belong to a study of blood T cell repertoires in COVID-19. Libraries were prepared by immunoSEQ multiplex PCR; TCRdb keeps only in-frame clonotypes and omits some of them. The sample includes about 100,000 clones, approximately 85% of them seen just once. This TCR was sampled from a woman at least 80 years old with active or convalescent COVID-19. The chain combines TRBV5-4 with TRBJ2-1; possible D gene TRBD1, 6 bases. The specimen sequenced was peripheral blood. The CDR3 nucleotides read TGTGCCAGCAGCTTGGACAGGGTTAACAATGAGCAGTTCTTC. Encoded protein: CASSLDRVNNEQFF.